These 24 T cell receptor beta chains originate from one sample sequenced in a study of blood T cell repertoires in COVID-19. Method: immunoSEQ multiplex PCR; TCRdb's copy keeps in-frame clones and lacks some. Among some 200,000 clones, around 82% were seen once, and the ten largest hold 3% to 3.5%. Sample: peripheral blood. The receptors were gathered from a woman younger than 45 who had recovered from COVID-19.

The CDR3 DNA is TGCGCCAGCAGTGAGTCGAGGACAGTGAACACTGAAGCTTTCTTT. Translated, it gives CASSESRTVNTEAFF. This rearrangement joins TRBV10-1 to TRBJ1-1; D may be TRBD1 (6 bases). Germline values: CDR1 WNHNN, CDR2 SYGVQD (reference sequence). This CDR3 has 15 amino acids. V lost 0 bases and J 0 bases, leaving 8 bases between the germline ends.

The chain joins TRBV4-2 to TRBJ2-3; 9 positions agree with TRBD1. Trimming at V came to 4 bases and at J to 4 bases, leaving 9 bases not matched to a gene. The CDR3 contains 16 residues. Germline CDR1 reads LGHNA; CDR2 reads YNFKEQ. The CDR3 region is CASSPLPGQGADTQYF. The CDR3 DNA reads as TGTGCCAGCAGCCCACTCCCGGGACAGGGAGCAGATACGCAGTATTTT.

V usage is TRBV10-3 and J usage is TRBJ1-5; D is possibly TRBD1 (5 bases). This CDR3 has 15 residues. Germline V gene data show CDR1 as ENHRY and CDR2 as SYGVKD. Trimming left V 5 bases short and J 4 bases short, with 15 bases between. The CDR3 coding sequence is TGTGCCATCAGTCGGACGGGGGACCCTAATCAGCCCCAGCATTTT. Protein sequence: CAISRTGDPNQPQHF.

The CDR3 DNA reads TGCGCCAGCAGCGAGGGGACTAGCGGGAGTGAGCAGTTCTTC. It specifies CASSEGTSGSEQFF. The chain employs TRBV5-1 and TRBJ2-1, with 14 bases identical to TRBD2. The germline gives CDR1 SGHRS, CDR2 YFSETQ. V shed 4 bases and J 9 bases; nucleotides not matched to a gene: 3. CDR3 length: 14 amino acids. The full variable domain, with the rest looked up from reference TRBV5-1 and TRBJ2-1, is KAGVTQTPRYLIKTRGQQVTLSCSPISGHRSVSWYQQTPGQGLQFLFEYFSETQRNKGNFPGRFSGRQFSNSRSEMNVSTLELGDSALYLCASSEGTSGSEQFFGPGTRLTVL.

V usage is TRBV15 and J usage is TRBJ2-5; D is ambiguous. Germline V lookup: CDR1 LNHNV, CDR2 YYDKDF (reference sequence). V was clipped by 0 bases and J by 2 bases, with 10 bases between them. The CDR3 runs 15 residues. CDR3 amino acids: CATSRDAAVQETQYF. As DNA, the CDR3 is TGTGCCACCAGCAGAGATGCGGCAGTGCAAGAGACCCAGTACTTC.

V is TRBV6-5 and J is TRBJ2-5; 14 positions match TRBD2. CDR3 length: 15 amino acids. Germline V gene lookup returns CDR1 MNHEY and CDR2 SVGAGI. The ends lost 5 bases at V and 3 bases at J; junction bases unmatched: 2. CDR3: CASSQGLAGEETQYF. CDR3 coding DNA: TGTGCCAGCAGTCAGGGACTAGCGGGAGAAGAGACCCAGTACTTC.

This clone was observed once. The genes are TRBV12-3 or TRBV12-4 and TRBJ1-1, with TRBD1 as a possible D gene (5 bases). This CDR3 comprises 12 residues. The V end was cut by 3 bases, the J end by 8 bases, with 10 bases between. The CDR3 nucleotides read TGTGCCAGCAGTTTCAGGGCCCCCGAAGCTTTCTTT. Translated: CASSFRAPEAFF.

The rearrangement joins TRBV7-8 to TRBJ1-2; a weak D match, TRBD1 (5 bases). From germline, CDR1 is SGHVS and CDR2 FQNEAQ. V lost 5 bases to trimming and J lost 2 bases, with 9 bases between them. The CDR3 runs 13 residues. CDR3 DNA: TGTGCCAGCAGCCCAGGGCCCAACTATGGCTACACCTTC. Amino acid sequence: CASSPGPNYGYTF.

The chain employs TRBV6-5 and TRBJ2-4; 11 bases line up with TRBD2. CDR1 is MNHEY and CDR2 is SVGAGI in the germline V gene. The CDR3 is 15 residues long. CDR3 coding DNA: TGTGCTACAGGGACTAGCGGCTTAGCCAAAAACATTCAGTACTTC. It specifies CATGTSGLAKNIQYF.

This rearrangement joins TRBV6-6 to TRBJ2-7; a possible D gene is TRBD1 (6 bases). The V end was cut by 5 bases, the J end by 2 bases, with 13 bases between. The CDR3 contains 14 residues. The germline V gene has CDR1 MNHNY and CDR2 SVGAGI (reference sequence). Written as DNA, the CDR3 is TGTGCCAGCAGTCGGACAGTCTATGCCTACGAGCAGTACTTC. The encoded protein is CASSRTVYAYEQYF.

This chain uses TRBV27 with TRBJ2-3; perhaps TRBD2 as D (5 bases). V was cut by 4 bases and J by 0 bases, with 14 bases left in between. Looked up from germline, CDR1 is MNHEY and CDR2 is SMNVEV (reference sequence). The CDR3 has 16 amino acids. In DNA form, the CDR3 reads TGTGCCAGCAGTTCTAACGGGATAATAAGCACAGATACGCAGTATTTT. Translated, it gives CASSSNGIISTDTQYF.

This sequence joins TRBV18 and TRBJ2-1, with 8 bases lining up with TRBD1. Germline CDR1 KGHSH, CDR2 LQKENI. Trimming cost V 3 bases and J 3 bases; bases outside gene matches: 4. CDR3 size: 15 residues. In DNA, the CDR3 is TGTGCCAGCTCACCTGGACAGGGTGGCTACAATGAGCAGTTCTTC. It encodes CASSPGQGGYNEQFF.

The chain recombines TRBV23-1 with TRBJ2-7; D might be TRBD2 (5 bases). TRBV23-1 is designated an ORF whose function remains uncertain. V was trimmed by 5 bases and J by 4 bases, leaving 18 bases between them. The CDR3 covers 15 residues. As DNA, the CDR3 is TGCGCCAGCAGTTCCCGGGAAGGGTTTCTATACGAGCAGTACTTC. This translates into CASSSREGFLYEQYF.

The CDR3, as DNA: TGTGCCAGCAGTTCGCCCGGGTTATCTGGGGCCAACGTCCTGACTTTC. Amino acids: CASSSPGLSGANVLTF. This chain links TRBV28 with TRBJ2-6; no firm D call. Germline CDR1 MDHEN, CDR2 SYDVKM. The V and J ends lost 4 bases and 1 base respectively, with 11 bases between them. The CDR3 has 16 residues.

This clone was recorded only once. The V gene is TRBV5-1, the J gene TRBJ1-5; 7 positions agree with TRBD1. Germline CDR1 and CDR2: SGHRS and YFSETQ. The CDR3 spans 15 residues. With 4 bases clipped from V and 7 bases from J, the junction kept 11 bases outside the gene matches. CDR3 sequence reads: CASSEGATGDQPQHF. CDR3 bases: TGCGCCAGCAGCGAGGGCGCAACAGGGGACCAGCCCCAGCATTTT. The whole variable domain, remainder taken from reference TRBV5-1 and TRBJ1-5, is KAGVTQTPRYLIKTRGQQVTLSCSPISGHRSVSWYQQTPGQGLQFLFEYFSETQRNKGNFPGRFSGRQFSNSRSEMNVSTLELGDSALYLCASSEGATGDQPQHFGDGTRLSIL.

The chain has TRBV27 and TRBJ2-2; TRBD1 aligns across 8 bases. The germline gives CDR1 MNHEY, CDR2 SMNVEV (reference sequence). CDR3 length equals 16 residues. V shed 6 bases and J 5 bases; nucleotides not matched to a gene: 11. CDR3: CASSRLAGGGTGELFF. DNA of the CDR3: TGTGCCAGCAGCCGGCTGGCAGGGGGCGGAACCGGGGAGCTGTTTTTT.

This clone is a singleton in its sample. The chain joins TRBV5-1 to TRBJ2-3; D perhaps matches TRBD2 (6 bases). The V end was cut by 8 bases, the J end by 1 base, with 11 bases between. The germline V gene encodes CDR1 SGHRS and CDR2 YFSETQ. This CDR3 region has 13 residues. CDR3 sequence reads: CASTPGGTDTQYF. The CDR3 nucleotides are TGCGCCAGTACACCGGGAGGCACAGATACGCAGTATTTT. Looking up the rest from reference TRBV5-1 and TRBJ2-3 gives the full variable domain: KAGVTQTPRYLIKTRGQQVTLSCSPISGHRSVSWYQQTPGQGLQFLFEYFSETQRNKGNFPGRFSGRQFSNSRSEMNVSTLELGDSALYLCASTPGGTDTQYFGPGTRLTVL.

The chain joins TRBV11-2 to TRBJ2-1; 10 nucleotides agree with TRBD2. The CDR3 has 15 amino acids. Trimming took 1 base from V and 10 from J; bases not matched to a gene: 7. Germline loops: CDR1 SGHAT, CDR2 FQNNGV. CDR3 amino acids: CASSLASGRATEQFF. CDR3 sequence (DNA): TGTGCCAGCAGCTTAGCGAGCGGGAGGGCCACGGAGCAGTTCTTC.

The chain carries TRBV7-9 and TRBJ1-1; 10 bases are shared with TRBD1. CDR1 is SEHNR, CDR2 FQNEAQ, per germline (reference sequence). Unmatched junction bases numbered 7, after V lost 5 bases and J lost 4 bases. The CDR3 spans 15 residues. CDR3 sequence reads: CASSPQRQGATEAFF. The DNA for the CDR3 is TGTGCCAGCAGCCCACAGAGACAGGGGGCCACTGAAGCTTTCTTT.

The DNA of the CDR3 is TGTGCCAGCAGCCGAAGACAGAACGAGCAGTACTTC. Residues: CASSRRQNEQYF. The chain couples TRBV3-1 (or the pseudogene TRBV3-2) to TRBJ2-7, with TRBD1 as a possible D gene (5 bases). From germline, CDR1 is LGHDT and CDR2 YNNKEL (reference sequence). V was pared by 4 bases and J by 5 bases, with 9 bases between. This CDR3 has 12 amino acids.

The chain is built from TRBV5-1 and TRBJ2-7, with TRBD1 identical over 10 bases. Per germline, CDR1 SGHRS and CDR2 YFSETQ. This CDR3 contains 15 residues. J lost 2 bases, V lost 2 bases, and 4 bases had no gene match. The CDR3 coding sequence is TGCGCCAGCAGCTTCTTGACAGGGGGCCCCTACGAGCAGTACTTC. Protein: CASSFLTGGPYEQYF. Full variable domain (outside the CDR3, taken from reference TRBV5-1 and TRBJ2-7): KAGVTQTPRYLIKTRGQQVTLSCSPISGHRSVSWYQQTPGQGLQFLFEYFSETQRNKGNFPGRFSGRQFSNSRSEMNVSTLELGDSALYLCASSFLTGGPYEQYFGPGTRLTVT.

V is TRBV9 and J is TRBJ2-7, with 7 positions matching TRBD2. This CDR3 comprises 14 residues. Trimming at V came to 3 bases and at J to 5 bases, leaving 8 bases not matched to a gene. Germline CDR1 is SGDLS and CDR2 is YYNGEE. This CDR3 is CASSDAGTTNEQYF. The CDR3 DNA reads as TGTGCCAGCAGCGACGCCGGGACTACGAACGAGCAGTACTTC.

The CDR3 here is CASSISSGGSFEQFF. The CDR3 DNA reads as TGTGCCAGCAGCATATCTAGCGGGGGGTCTTTTGAGCAGTTCTTC. This rearrangement joins TRBV9 to TRBJ2-1, with 11 nucleotides matching TRBD2. The CDR3 spans 15 residues. Per the germline V gene, CDR1 is SGDLS and CDR2 is YYNGEE. The V gene end was trimmed by 4 bases and the J gene end by 9 bases; junction bases not matched to a gene: 9.

This clone was counted once. The rearrangement uses TRBV14 and TRBJ1-1, with 8 bases that match TRBD1. With V trimmed by 3 bases and J by 4 bases, 4 bases remained unmatched. Germline loops: CDR1 SGHDN, CDR2 FVKESK. This CDR3 region has 14 residues. The CDR3 is CASSQTGAGTEAFF. CDR3 sequence (DNA): TGTGCCAGCAGCCAGACAGGGGCAGGCACTGAAGCTTTCTTT.